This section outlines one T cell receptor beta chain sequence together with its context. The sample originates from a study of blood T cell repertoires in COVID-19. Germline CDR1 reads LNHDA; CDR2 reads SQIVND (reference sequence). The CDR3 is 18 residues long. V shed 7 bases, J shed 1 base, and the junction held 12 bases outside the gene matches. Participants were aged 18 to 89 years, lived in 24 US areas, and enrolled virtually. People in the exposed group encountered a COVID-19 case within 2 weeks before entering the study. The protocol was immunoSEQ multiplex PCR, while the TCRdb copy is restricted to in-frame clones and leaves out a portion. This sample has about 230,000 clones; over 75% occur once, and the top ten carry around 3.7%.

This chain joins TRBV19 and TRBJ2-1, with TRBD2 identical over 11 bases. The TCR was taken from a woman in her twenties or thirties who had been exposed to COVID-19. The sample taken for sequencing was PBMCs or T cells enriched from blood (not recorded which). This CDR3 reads CASTPRLAGGPSYNEQFF. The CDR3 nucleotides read TGTGCCAGTACCCCCAGGCTAGCGGGAGGCCCTTCCTACAATGAGCAGTTCTTC.